These 28 T cell receptor beta chains originate from one sample sequenced in a study of response to subunit inactivated influenza vaccine. TCRdb re-called the RT-PCR reads with MiXCR, one entry per CDR3 protein. The table records about 650,000 distinct CDR3 sequences, 14% of them present only once. The sequences come from PBMCs from blood, collected around 14 days before vaccination. These receptors came from a man in his fifties or sixties who received an inactivated influenza vaccine.

In DNA, the CDR3 is TGTGCCAGCAGCCAATCCTCGATCCAGCAGTACTTC. Translation: CASSQSSIQQYF. This chain links TRBV3-1 with TRBJ2-7; D is unclear. Trimming stripped 2 bases from V and 8 bases from J, with 10 bases between. The germline gives CDR1 LGHDT, CDR2 YNNKEL (reference sequence). The CDR3 totals 12 residues.

This clonotype has only a few counts. The chain employs TRBV27 and TRBJ1-1; tentative D call: TRBD1 (5 bases). The CDR3 contains 15 residues. The germline V and J ends were trimmed by 0 bases and 4 bases, with 12 bases remaining between them. Germline CDR1 MNHEY, CDR2 SMNVEV (reference sequence). The CDR3 region is CASSLSAGLGTEAFF. The CDR3 DNA reads TGTGCCAGCAGTTTATCGGCGGGGCTTGGCACTGAAGCTTTCTTT.

This clonotype came up a few times. The chain joins TRBV20-1 to TRBJ2-1; 7 positions match TRBD1. Germline V gene data show CDR1 as DFQATT and CDR2 as SNEGSKA (reference sequence). J lost 0 bases, V lost 4 bases, and 3 bases had no gene match. This CDR3 has 14 residues. The CDR3: CSAIDRVSYNEQFF. DNA of the CDR3: TGCAGTGCTATCGACAGGGTCTCCTACAATGAGCAGTTCTTC.

Ten or more counts support this clonotype. This chain connects TRBV27 to TRBJ2-2; D not certain. Germline V gene lookup returns CDR1 MNHEY and CDR2 SMNVEV (reference sequence). This CDR3 comprises 12 residues. V was shortened by 10 bases and J by 6 bases, with 12 bases between the two germline ends. The CDR3 DNA is TGTGCCATGATGACCGGCGCCGGGGAGCTGTTTTTT. This encodes CAMMTGAGELFF.

V gene TRBV28 combines with J gene TRBJ1-2; the match to TRBD1 covers 8 bases. This CDR3 region has 14 residues. V lost 6 bases, J lost 4 bases, and 7 bases stayed unmatched. Germline lookup yields CDR1 MDHEN and CDR2 SYDVKM. CDR3 DNA sequence: TGTGCCAGCAGCTCTGGACAGGGCACCTATGGCTACACCTTC. Translated, it gives CASSSGQGTYGYTF.

This clonotype was seen only a few times. J is TRBJ1-2 and V is TRBV3-1, with 8 nucleotides matching TRBD1. Germline CDR1 and CDR2: LGHDT and YNNKEL (reference sequence). The ends lost 1 base at V and 4 bases at J; junction bases unmatched: 8. The CDR3 runs 16 residues. CDR3 sequence: CASSQGTGSLFYGYTF. Here the CDR3 DNA reads TGTGCCAGCAGCCAAGGGACAGGGTCCCTTTTCTATGGCTACACCTTC.

There are many counts of this clonotype. The rearrangement joins TRBV7-2 to TRBJ1-2; 7 bases are a match to TRBD1. CDR3 length: 14 amino acids. The V and J ends lost 5 bases and 8 bases, in that order; junction bases with no gene match: 11. The germline CDR1 and CDR2 sequences are SGHTA and FQGNSA. The CDR3 sequence: CASSPAGRGYGYTF. Here the CDR3 DNA reads TGTGCCAGCAGCCCCGCCGGCAGGGGGTACGGCTACACCTTC.

This clonotype occurred many times. V and J are TRBV12-3 or TRBV12-4 and TRBJ2-2, with TRBD1 as a possible D gene (6 bases). This CDR3 has 14 residues. V dropped 2 bases and J dropped 7 bases, with 11 bases sitting between them. The CDR3, as DNA: TGTGCCAGCAGTTTAAGCAGGGGCAGCGGGGAGCTGTTTTTT. Translated: CASSLSRGSGELFF.

The gene calls are TRBV7-2 and TRBJ2-3; possible D gene TRBD2, 5 bases. The germline V gene encodes CDR1 SGHTA and CDR2 FQGNSA. V was clipped by 5 bases and J by 2 bases, with 17 bases between them. This CDR3 contains 16 residues. The CDR3 region has the DNA TGTGCCAGCAGCCTCATGGCGGGTCGGCCCACAGATACGCAGTATTTT. Protein: CASSLMAGRPTDTQYF. Drawing the rest from reference TRBV7-2 and TRBJ2-3, the complete variable domain is GAGVSQSPSNKVTEKGKDVELRCDPISGHTALYWYRQSLGQGLEFLIYFQGNSAPDKSGLPSDRFSAERTGGSVSTLTIQRTQQEDSAVYLCASSLMAGRPTDTQYFGPGTRLTVL.

This clonotype was detected a few times. The CDR3: CSVEVQGSDTQYF. CDR3 DNA sequence: TGCAGCGTTGAAGTGCAGGGATCAGATACGCAGTATTTT. This chain uses TRBV29-1 with TRBJ2-3; D is possibly TRBD1 (5 bases). The length of the CDR3 is 13 residues. V dropped 1 base and J dropped 4 bases, with 9 bases sitting between them. CDR1 and CDR2 (germline): SQVTM, ANQGSEA.

This clonotype occurred a few times. This rearrangement joins TRBV6-1 to TRBJ1-2, with TRBD1 as a possible D gene (5 bases). Per germline, CDR1 MNHNS and CDR2 SASEGT. This CDR3 is built from 13 residues. The ends were cut back, 8 bases at V and 3 bases at J, with 13 bases in the middle. CDR3 protein: CASLTWGDYGYTF. In nucleotides, the CDR3 is TGTGCCAGCTTAACCTGGGGGGACTATGGCTACACCTTC.

This clonotype was picked up a small number of times. V gene TRBV7-9 combines with J gene TRBJ2-7; D unclear. V lost 5 bases and J lost 3, with 14 bases in between. This CDR3 has 14 amino acids. Germline V gene sequence: CDR1 SEHNR, CDR2 FQNEAQ (reference sequence). The CDR3 bases are TGTGCCAGCAGCCCGGACGGATCGGTCTACGAGCAGTACTTC. This codes for CASSPDGSVYEQYF.

The chain joins TRBV7-3 to TRBJ2-3, with D perhaps assigned TRBD1 or TRBD2 (5 bases each). V lost 0 bases, J lost 6 bases, and 10 bases lay in between. Germline V gives CDR1 SGHTA, CDR2 FQGTGA. The CDR3 extends over 14 amino acids. The CDR3, as DNA: TGTGCCAGCAGCTTAACCGGGTGGGGGGATACGCAGTATTTT. It specifies CASSLTGWGDTQYF.

The chain recombines TRBV12-3 or TRBV12-4 with TRBJ1-1, with 8 bases aligning to TRBD1. V was pared by 6 bases and J by 11 bases, with 8 bases of the junction left unmatched. The CDR3 contains 12 residues. CDR3 protein: CASSLGQGDAFF. In nucleotides, the CDR3 is TGTGCCAGCAGCCTCGGACAGGGTGACGCTTTCTTT.

The V and J genes are TRBV16 and TRBJ2-6; no reliable D call. Trimming left V 4 bases short and J 4 bases short, with 8 bases between. This CDR3 spans 14 amino acids. The germline V gene has CDR1 KGHSY and CDR2 FQNENV. DNA of the CDR3: TGTGCCAGCAGCCCCTCCCGGGGGGCCAACGTCCTGACTTTC. It yields the protein CASSPSRGANVLTF.

The chain employs TRBV23-1 and TRBJ2-2; tentative D call: TRBD1 (6 bases). TRBV23-1 falls under the ORF class, with uncertain function. This CDR3 contains 14 residues. Trimming shortened V by 5 bases and J by 5 bases, and 12 bases separated the two germline ends. CDR3 amino acids: CASSTGHHTGELFF. The CDR3 DNA reads as TGCGCCAGCAGTACGGGACATCATACCGGGGAGCTGTTTTTT.

This clonotype has just a few counts. The chain joins TRBV21-1 to TRBJ1-2; the DNA was not used to check the table's D call, TRBD1. TRBV21-1 is an annotated pseudogene. This CDR3 is 18 amino acids long. The CDR3 loop reads CASSKPGQGTLNPYGYTF. The CDR3 nucleotides read TGTGCCAGCAGCAAACCCGGACAGGGGACCCTAAATCCCTATGGCTACACCTTC.

In this sample, this clonotype turned up a few times. The V gene is TRBV4-1, the J gene TRBJ2-1, with D uncertain. The CDR3 runs to 16 residues. Looked up from germline, CDR1 is MGHRA and CDR2 is YSYEKL. V was trimmed by 3 bases and J by 6 bases, leaving 18 bases between them. Written as DNA, the CDR3 is TGCGCCAGCAGCCACCTCCGGGCCAACCAAATCAATGAGCAGTTCTTC. Its translation is CASSHLRANQINEQFF.

This clonotype came up a few times. This chain links TRBV12-3 or TRBV12-4 with TRBJ2-1; D perhaps matches TRBD2 (6 bases). The germline V and J ends were trimmed by 3 bases and 7 bases, with 10 bases remaining between them. The CDR3 is made up of 13 amino acids. CDR3: CASSFGSWNEQFF. The CDR3 coding sequence is TGTGCCAGCAGTTTCGGGAGCTGGAATGAGCAGTTCTTC.

This sequence joins TRBV19 and TRBJ2-7; 9 bases are a match to TRBD1. With V trimmed by 6 bases and J by 0 bases, 6 bases remained unmatched. Germline-derived CDR1 and CDR2 are LNHDA and SQIVND (reference sequence). The CDR3 runs 15 residues. The CDR3 is CASRPGQGYSYEQYF. CDR3 nucleotide sequence: TGTGCCAGTAGACCAGGACAGGGGTACTCCTACGAGCAGTACTTC.

This clonotype was picked up many times. This CDR3 reads CASRRDTQETQYF. Here the CDR3 DNA reads TGTGCCAGCAGGAGGGACACCCAAGAGACCCAGTACTTC. The chain couples TRBV3-1 to TRBJ2-5; D perhaps matches TRBD1 (6 bases). CDR3 length equals 13 residues. Trimming shortened V by 6 bases and J by 1 base, and 9 bases separated the two germline ends. Per germline, CDR1 LGHDT and CDR2 YNNKEL (reference sequence).

This clonotype was picked up many times. One junction end disagrees with the germline gene, perhaps due to a read error. The V and J genes are TRBV5-1 and TRBJ2-1; D might be TRBD1 (5 bases). CDR3 length equals 14 residues. The germline CDR1 and CDR2 sequences are SGHRS and YFSETQ. CDR3 residues: CASSFLAGYNEQFF. The CDR3 bases are TGCGCCAGTAGCTTCCTCGCAGGGTACAATGAGCAGTTCTTC.

The chain links TRBV29-1 to TRBJ2-5, with D unresolved. CDR3 size: 13 residues. Germline assignment: CDR1 SQVTM and CDR2 ANQGSEA. The V gene lost 2 bases and the J gene lost 5 bases, with 12 bases spanning the gap. CDR3 loop: CSVEILSRETQYF. The CDR3 DNA sequence: TGCAGCGTTGAAATTCTTAGTAGGGAGACCCAGTACTTC.

The gene calls are TRBV6-5 and TRBJ2-7; a weak D match, TRBD1 (6 bases). The V end lost 5 bases, the J end lost 5 bases, and 7 bases lay between the germline ends. The CDR3 extends over 11 amino acids. The germline V gene encodes CDR1 MNHEY and CDR2 SVGAGI. The CDR3: CASSTGNEQYF. CDR3 sequence (DNA): TGTGCCAGCAGTACAGGGAACGAGCAGTACTTC.

This clonotype appeared a few times. The chain links TRBV5-1 to TRBJ2-7; TRBD1 or TRBD2 may be the D gene (5 bases each). Germline loops: CDR1 SGHRS, CDR2 YFSETQ. Deletions cut 2 bases from V and 2 bases from J, with 11 bases between. This CDR3 has 14 amino acids. The CDR3 sequence is CASSFRGLAYEQYF. The DNA of the CDR3 is TGCGCCAGCAGCTTCCGGGGCCTTGCCTACGAGCAGTACTTC.

The rearrangement links TRBV4-3 to TRBJ2-1, with D possibly called TRBD1 or TRBD2 (6 bases each). The CDR3 totals 18 residues. The V and J ends lost 0 bases and 2 bases respectively, with 17 bases between them. Germline-derived CDR1 and CDR2 are LGHNA and YSLEER. CDR3 sequence reads: CASSQDWAGGQTYNEQFF. The CDR3 coding sequence is TGCGCCAGCAGCCAAGACTGGGCCGGGGGACAAACCTACAATGAGCAGTTCTTC.

The chain links TRBV7-8 to TRBJ2-5; D gene ambiguous. Germline V gene sequence: CDR1 SGHVS, CDR2 FQNEAQ. Trimming shortened V by 0 bases and J by 9 bases, and 11 bases separated the two germline ends. The CDR3 sequence is 13 residues long. CDR3 in amino acids: CASSLAARKAQYF. As DNA, the CDR3 is TGTGCCAGCAGCTTAGCGGCCCGGAAGGCCCAGTACTTC.

The table lists this clonotype with a few counts. This chain uses TRBV15 with TRBJ2-3, with 8 bases aligning to TRBD2. The CDR3 is 16 amino acids. From germline, CDR1 is LNHNV and CDR2 YYDKDF (reference sequence). Trimming at V came to 5 bases and at J to 1 base, leaving 8 bases not matched to a gene. The DNA for the CDR3 is TGTGCCACCAGCGTAAGCGGGAGAGGGGGCACAGATACGCAGTATTTT. It translates to CATSVSGRGGTDTQYF.